What follows describes a single T cell receptor beta chain. Its antigen is currently unknown. This sample is part of a study of blood T cells in healthy people across ages. General observations from the study: Observed TCR beta diversity showed a strong correlation with the percentage of naive T cells as measured by flow cytometry.

This CDR3 has 15 residues. Looked up from germline, CDR1 is LGHDT and CDR2 is YNNKEL (reference sequence). V was pared by 4 bases and J by 8 bases, with 3 bases of the junction left unmatched. Through a sample-barcoded 5' primer and a J-beta primer mix, a second PCR was run for roughly 6 to 11 cycles. The authors tagged each cDNA molecule using a template-switch adaptor with 12 random nucleotides. TCRdb re-called the 5' RACE reads through MiXCR, storing one row per CDR3 protein. The repertoire holds about 640,000 distinct CDR3 sequences, with roughly 50% as singletons. The chain carries TRBV3-1 and TRBJ2-1, with TRBD2 identical over 15 bases. The material sequenced was blood. The receptor comes from a man in his sixties in good health. The CDR3 nucleotides read TGTGCCAGCAGCCTCAGGACTAGCGGGGGGGATGAGCAGTTCTTC. As protein: CASSLRTSGGDEQFF.